These T cell receptor beta chains were read from a single sample in a study of blood T cell repertoires in COVID-19. Sequenced by immunoSEQ multiplex PCR; TCRdb stores in-frame clones only, minus some. The data show about 150,000 clones, with 85% seen just once and around 8.1% held by the top ten. The sequencing sample was made of peripheral blood. Receptors were obtained from a woman aged 55-70 years with COVID-19, enrolled during active disease. CDR3s include the opening cysteine and the closing phenylalanine or tryptophan. A D gene is named only where the DNA matches it firmly. Part of the rows lack a size; the others show once, few, many or a class for expanded clones.

TRBJ1-1 few TRBV5-8 TRBD1 TGTGCCAGCAGCTTTCGTCCACCGAGGGGGCGGATGACTGAAGCTTTCTTT CASSFRPPRGRMTEAFF
TRBJ1-2 - TRBV10-3 - TGTGCCATCAGTGAGCATAGGCAGGACTATGGCTACACCTTC CAISEHRQDYGYTF
TRBJ2-7 - TRBV3-1/TRBV3-2 TRBD2 TGTGCCAGCACCTCAACGGCGGGAGCAGGGGAGCAGTACTTC CASTSTAGAGEQYF
TRBJ1-5 - TRBV19 - TGTGCCAGTAGTATTGGAGGGAGGTCTCAGCCCCAGCATTTT CASSIGGRSQPQHF
TRBJ2-1 - TRBV7-2 - TGTGCCAGCAGCTGGAGCGGCAATGAGCAGTTCTTC CASSWSGNEQFF
TRBJ2-3 - TRBV9 - TGTGCCAGCAGCGTGCAGGGCCCTCCCGGAGATACGCAGTATTTT CASSVQGPPGDTQYF
TRBJ1-3 few TRBV5-1 TRBD1 TGCGCCAGCAGCTTGCCAGGGGGCTCTGGAAACACCATATATTTT CASSLPGGSGNTIYF
TRBJ1-5 - TRBV7-9 TRBD1 TGTGCCAGCAGTCTCACAGGGGCAGATCAGCCCCAGCATTTT CASSLTGADQPQHF
TRBJ1-1 - TRBV4-2 - TGTGCCAGCAGCCGCAGCATCCTAGAGAACACTGAAGCTTTCTTT CASSRSILENTEAFF
TRBJ1-1 - TRBV6-1 - TGTGCCAGCAGTGAAGCCGGCTCGGGGTGGAACACTGAAGCTTTCTTT CASSEAGSGWNTEAFF
TRBJ2-5 once TRBV5-6 - TGTGCCAGCAGCGAACTCGGTACTCGCGAGGGCCGAAAGACCCAGTACTTC CASSELGTREGRKTQYF
TRBJ2-2 - TRBV5-1 TRBD1 TGCGCCAGCAGCGACCAGGGGGCGGACACCGGGGAGCTGTTTTTT CASSDQGADTGELFF
TRBJ1-1 - TRBV2 - TGTGCCAGCAGGAATGAGGACATCCTGGGCACTGAAGCTTTCTTT CASRNEDILGTEAFF
TRBJ1-2 - TRBV11-2 TRBD1 TGTGCCAGCAGCCCGACAGGGGACTATGGCTACACCTTC CASSPTGDYGYTF
TRBJ1-3 - TRBV30 TRBD1 TGTGCCTGGAGTGTACGGGGACAGGGCGATGGAAACACCATATATTTT CAWSVRGQGDGNTIYF
TRBJ2-7 - TRBV19 - TGTGCCAGTAGTAATACCCCCCTAACAGGATCTGCAACCTACGAGCAGTACTTC CASSNTPLTGSATYEQYF
TRBJ2-1 - TRBV13 TRBD2 TGTGCCAGCAGCCCCGCGGGGAGGGCCGTAGATGAGCAGTTCTTC CASSPAGRAVDEQFF
TRBJ1-2 - TRBV5-8 TRBD1 TGTGCCAGCAGGGGACAGGGCTATGGCTACACCTTC CASRGQGYGYTF
TRBJ2-5 - TRBV7-2 - TGTGCCAGCAGCCCCTGGCGACAGTTCCAAGAGACCCAGTACTTC CASSPWRQFQETQYF
TRBJ1-5 - TRBV12-3/TRBV12-4 - TGTGCCAGCAGCCTGGACACCCATCAGCCCCAGCATTTT CASSLDTHQPQHF
TRBJ1-4 - TRBV5-4 - TGTGCCAGCAGCTTGGTGCGGGGGCCAAATGAAAAACTGTTTTTT CASSLVRGPNEKLFF
TRBJ2-3 once TRBV29-1 - TGCAGCGTTGATCTTCGGGGAGGCACAGATACGCAGTATTTT CSVDLRGGTDTQYF
TRBJ1-5 once TRBV5-5 - TGTGCCAGCAGCTTAAACGGGGGAAATCAGCCCCAGCATTTT CASSLNGGNQPQHF
TRBJ2-5 few TRBV14 TRBD1 TGTGCCAGCAGCCGCAACAGGGGGCAAGAGACCCAGTACTTC CASSRNRGQETQYF
TRBJ2-7 - TRBV12-1 - TGTGCCAGCAGCCCCTTTGACGAGCAGTACTTC CASSPFDEQYF
TRBJ1-1 - TRBV5-4 - TGTGCCAGCAGCTTGAACAGGGCCAACACTGAAGCTTTCTTT CASSLNRANTEAFF
TRBJ2-3 - TRBV6-1 - TGTGCCAGCAGTGAAGTTACAACAGATACGCAGTATTTT CASSEVTTDTQYF
TRBJ1-4 - TRBV11-2 - TGTGCCAGCAGCTTAGGTCAGGGTAGTGAAAAACTGTTTTTT CASSLGQGSEKLFF
TRBJ2-2 - TRBV5-1 - TGCGCCAGCAGCTTGACCGGGGCGAACACCGGGGAGCTGTTTTTT CASSLTGANTGELFF
TRBJ2-1 few TRBV18 TRBD1 TGTGCCAGCTCACCAATGACAGGGGGTTCAGGTGAGCAGTTCTTC CASSPMTGGSGEQFF
TRBJ1-1 - TRBV5-1 - TGCGCCAGCAGCTCCGGCGGGGGCGAGAACACTGAAGCTTTCTTT CASSSGGGENTEAFF
TRBJ1-6 - TRBV11-2 - TGTGCCAGCAGCTTAGGGGCAGTCAATAATTCACCCCTCCACTTT CASSLGAVNNSPLHF
TRBJ1-1 few TRBV2 - TGTGCCAGCAGTGAAGCGCGTTCGGGGGTAGGGACTGAAGCTTTCTTT CASSEARSGVGTEAFF
TRBJ1-5 - TRBV12-5 TRBD1 TGTGCTAGTGGTTTGCGGACAGGCGGACAGCCCCAGCATTTT CASGLRTGGQPQHF
TRBJ2-1 - TRBV19 - TGTGCCAGTAGTATAGTATGGGGAGCGCCATCCTACAATGAGCAGTTCTTC CASSIVWGAPSYNEQFF
TRBJ2-1 - TRBV6-1 TRBD2 TGTGCCAGCAGTGAAAGGACTAGCGGGGTTAATGAGCAGTTCTTC CASSERTSGVNEQFF
TRBJ2-7 - TRBV5-1 TRBD1 TGCGCCAGCAGCTGGACAGGGGAAGGTTACGAGCAGTACTTC CASSWTGEGYEQYF
TRBJ2-7 - TRBV5-1 - TGCGCCAGCAGCTTTGACAGTGCCTACGAGCAGTACTTC CASSFDSAYEQYF
TRBJ1-1 - TRBV5-1 TRBD1 TGCGCCAGCAGCTCGACAGGGAAGAACACTGAAGCTTTCTTT CASSSTGKNTEAFF
TRBJ2-7 - TRBV7-9 TRBD2 TGTGCCAGCAGCGCAACCGGGGGGAACTACGAGCAGTACTTC CASSATGGNYEQYF
TRBJ2-1 - TRBV9 TRBD1 TGTGCCAGCAGCGTAGCGGACAGGGTCAATGAGCAGTTCTTC CASSVADRVNEQFF
TRBJ2-3 - TRBV4-2 TRBD2 TGTGCCAGCAGCCAACTAGCGGGAGGGGTCACAGATACGCAGTATTTT CASSQLAGGVTDTQYF
TRBJ1-2 - TRBV20-1 - TGCAGTGGGAACTCTCGGGATGGCTACACCTTC CSGNSRDGYTF
TRBJ1-1 - TRBV6-6 TRBD1 TGTGCCAGCAGTTACCGACAGGGGAACACTGAAGCTTTCTTT CASSYRQGNTEAFF
TRBJ2-7 - TRBV3-1/TRBV3-2 TRBD2 TGTGCCAGCAGCCAAGATGCCAGCGGGAAGTCCTACGAGCAGTACTTC CASSQDASGKSYEQYF
TRBJ1-2 - TRBV19 TRBD1 TGTGCCAGTAGTCCTGACAGGGGAAACTATGGCTACACCTTC CASSPDRGNYGYTF